This T cell receptor (beta chain) comes out of a study of CD8 T cells in Susac syndrome. CD8+ and CD4+ T cells taken from blood had their TCR beta sequenced. CDR3 length: 14 residues. The V end was cut by 5 bases, the J end by 6 bases, with 16 bases between. From germline, CDR1 is LGHNT and CDR2 FRNRAP. For this clonotype: The antigen is unknown.

The RNA input was roughly 0.45 to 1 ug, and it was reverse transcribed with random hexamers. TCRdb processed the immunoSEQ multiplex PCR reads anew with MiXCR; each CDR3 protein has one entry. This sample yields just over 150,000 distinct CDR3 sequences, of which roughly 94% are seen a single time; around 0.21% belongs to the top ten. Points from the study as a whole: Individuals included in the TCR sequencing and HLA analysis were acknowledged by the study to be relatively few in number.

The V gene is TRBV12-5, the J gene TRBJ1-2, with D uncertain. Sequences were obtained from CD8+ T cells from PBMCs. This TCR was recovered from a human donor with multiple sclerosis. CDR3 in amino acids: CASGRYTDADGYTF. DNA for the CDR3: TGTGCTAGTGGTAGATATACAGACGCGGATGGCTACACCTTC.